A selection of T cell receptor beta chains follows, all from one sample in a study of blood T cell repertoires in COVID-19. Profiled with immunoSEQ multiplex PCR; TCRdb holds only in-frame clones, not every one. The sample contains some 52,000 clones, roughly 88% of which appear only once. Sequencing used peripheral blood. Every receptor here comes from a human donor in a cohort sampled during active COVID-19. Both conserved end residues are part of each CDR3. The D gene is left open where the match is weak. Expanded clones are given a class, and other clones once, few, many or no size at all.

D	J	V	size	CDR3	DNA
NA	TRBJ2-2	TRBV11-2	NA	CASSQGRQEAGHTGELFF	TGTGCCAGCAGTCAAGGGCGACAGGAGGCAGGACACACCGGGGAGCTGTTTTTT
TRBD2	TRBJ2-1	TRBV28	NA	CASTGRILLAGLNEQFF	TGTGCCAGCACCGGACGGATTTTGCTAGCGGGCCTCAATGAGCAGTTCTTC
NA	TRBJ2-2	TRBV19	NA	CASSMGRQEPSAGELFF	TGTGCCAGTAGTATGGGTCGCCAGGAACCCTCCGCCGGGGAGCTGTTTTTT
TRBD1	TRBJ2-2	TRBV5-1	few	CASSNDRALTGELFF	TGCGCCAGCAGTAACGACAGGGCGTTGACCGGGGAGCTGTTTTTT
TRBD1	TRBJ1-2	TRBV7-9	once	CASSPSPPTGVGYGYTF	TGTGCCAGCAGCCCGTCGCCACCGACAGGGGTGGGCTATGGCTACACCTTC
TRBD2	TRBJ2-4	TRBV4-2	NA	CASSRGLAGEVQNIQYF	TGTGCCAGCAGCCGAGGACTAGCGGGAGAGGTGCAAAACATTCAGTACTTC
NA	TRBJ2-5	TRBV2	NA	CASSLSGETQYF	TGTGCCAGCTCCCTATCCGGGGAGACCCAGTACTTC
NA	TRBJ2-2	TRBV28	few	CASSQRTTGELFF	TGTGCCAGCAGTCAAAGGACAACCGGGGAGCTGTTTTTT
TRBD2	TRBJ2-5	TRBV2	NA	CASRRRTSQSETQYF	TGTGCCAGCAGGCGGCGGACTAGTCAATCCGAGACCCAGTACTTC
NA	TRBJ2-1	TRBV11-1	NA	CASSPRKGLGYNEQFF	TGTGCCAGCAGCCCCCGGAAGGGGCTAGGCTACAATGAGCAGTTCTTC
TRBD1	TRBJ1-1	TRBV7-8	NA	CASSLAGDSEAFF	TGTGCCAGCAGCTTAGCAGGGGACAGTGAAGCTTTCTTT
TRBD1	TRBJ1-2	TRBV27	NA	CASSLGLTGISGYTF	TGTGCCAGCAGTTTAGGGTTGACAGGGATAAGCGGCTACACCTTC
NA	TRBJ2-4	TRBV28	NA	CASRTLSGIQYF	TGTGCCAGCAGAACTTTATCGGGCATTCAGTACTTC
NA	TRBJ1-6	TRBV5-1	NA	CASSAGARTNNSPLHF	TGCGCCAGCAGCGCGGGGGCGCGGACTAATAATTCACCCCTCCACTTT
TRBD2	TRBJ2-2	TRBV7-2	NA	CASRLAGGAGELFF	TGTGCCAGCAGATTAGCGGGAGGAGCCGGGGAGCTGTTTTTT
NA	TRBJ2-7	TRBV15	NA	CATSRVVGAGTSYEQYF	TGTGCCACCAGCAGAGTCGTAGGAGCGGGGACATCCTACGAGCAGTACTTC
TRBD1	TRBJ2-2	TRBV4-2	NA	CASSQEQGANTGELFF	TGTGCCAGCAGCCAAGAGCAGGGGGCGAACACCGGGGAGCTGTTTTTT
TRBD1	TRBJ2-7	TRBV4-1	NA	CASSQTPGQGFNEQYF	TGCGCCAGCAGCCAGACTCCGGGACAGGGTTTTAACGAGCAGTACTTC
TRBD2	TRBJ2-2	TRBV11-3	NA	CASSLTRLAGVTGELFF	TGTGCCAGCAGCTTAACCCGACTAGCGGGAGTTACCGGGGAGCTGTTTTTT
NA	TRBJ1-5	TRBV11-2	NA	CASSKLTGPNQPQHF	TGTGCCAGCAGCAAACTCACAGGCCCAAATCAGCCCCAGCATTTT
NA	TRBJ1-5	TRBV20-1	NA	CSAREFGPQHF	TGCAGTGCTAGAGAATTCGGGCCCCAGCATTTT
TRBD1	TRBJ2-1	TRBV28	NA	CATRWTGNAEQFF	TGTGCCACCCGGTGGACAGGGAATGCTGAGCAGTTCTTC
TRBD2	TRBJ2-1	TRBV5-1	NA	CASSPGLAGANEQFF	TGCGCCAGCAGCCCAGGACTAGCGGGAGCTAATGAGCAGTTCTTC
TRBD1	TRBJ2-7	TRBV5-1	NA	CASSPGQGGEQYF	TGCGCCAGCAGCCCAGGACAGGGGGGAGAGCAGTACTTC
NA	TRBJ1-4	TRBV28	NA	CASTIPGGEKLFF	TGTGCCAGCACCATCCCGGGGGGTGAAAAACTGTTTTTT
NA	TRBJ2-7	TRBV19	NA	CASSICPLSYEQYF	TGTGCCAGTAGTATTTGCCCTCTATCCTACGAGCAGTACTTC
NA	TRBJ2-3	TRBV10-3	NA	CAISEQPGLNKDTQYF	TGTGCCATCAGTGAACAGCCAGGGCTAAATAAGGATACGCAGTATTTT
NA	TRBJ1-1	TRBV7-8	NA	CASSLAVAVTEAFF	TGTGCCAGCAGCTTAGCGGTGGCAGTCACTGAAGCTTTCTTT
NA	TRBJ2-7	TRBV19	once	CASSPGRNYEQYF	TGTGCCAGTAGCCCGGGGAGGAACTACGAGCAGTACTTC
NA	TRBJ2-3	TRBV10-1	NA	CASSESGLSPTDTQYF	TGCGCCAGCAGTGAGTCGGGGCTTTCTCCCACAGATACGCAGTATTTT
NA	TRBJ2-1	TRBV5-1	NA	CASRGLPPGNEQFF	TGCGCCAGCAGAGGACTTCCGCCGGGGAATGAGCAGTTCTTC
NA	TRBJ2-2	TRBV9	NA	CASSVLGLGTGELFF	TGTGCCAGCAGCGTTCTTGGACTGGGCACCGGGGAGCTGTTTTTT
NA	TRBJ1-6	TRBV20-1	once	CSASGVTPLHF	TGCAGTGCTTCGGGGGTAACACCCCTCCACTTT
TRBD2	TRBJ2-3	TRBV5-8	NA	CASSWGPQGAGVPTDTQYF	TGTGCCAGCAGCTGGGGTCCCCAAGGAGCGGGAGTCCCTACAGATACGCAGTATTTT
TRBD1	TRBJ1-2	TRBV24-1	NA	CATSDPTGGYGYTF	TGTGCCACCAGTGACCCTACAGGGGGCTATGGCTACACCTTC
NA	TRBJ2-5	TRBV7-9	NA	CASSLAGAGETQYF	TGTGCCAGCAGCTTAGCGGGAGCGGGAGAGACCCAGTACTTC
TRBD2	TRBJ2-1	TRBV5-4	NA	CASSAGTSGRNEQFF	TGTGCCAGCAGCGCCGGGACTAGCGGGAGGAATGAGCAGTTCTTC
TRBD1	TRBJ1-2	TRBV2	once	CATVDRVGGYTF	TGTGCCACCGTGGACAGGGTGGGAGGCTACACCTTC
TRBD1	TRBJ2-2	TRBV18	NA	CASSRQGAGELFF	TGTGCCAGCTCTCGACAGGGTGCCGGGGAGCTGTTTTTT
NA	TRBJ2-2	TRBV5-1	NA	CASSLVPGNTGELFF	TGCGCCAGCAGCTTGGTACCAGGGAACACCGGGGAGCTGTTTTTT
TRBD2	TRBJ2-3	TRBV24-1	NA	CATSDLLPSGSTDTQYF	TGTGCCACCAGTGATTTGCTCCCTAGCGGGAGCACAGATACGCAGTATTTT
TRBD1	TRBJ2-6	TRBV7-9	NA	CASSLTGAGSGANVLTF	TGTGCCAGCAGCCTAACAGGGGCTGGCTCTGGGGCCAACGTCCTGACTTTC
NA	TRBJ2-7	TRBV6-5	NA	CASTQSTGSSSEQYF	TGTGCCAGCACCCAATCTACGGGATCCTCCAGCGAGCAGTACTTC
TRBD1	TRBJ2-2	TRBV5-1	few	CASSLGTGGVTGELFF	TGCGCCAGCAGCTTGGGGACAGGGGGCGTGACCGGGGAGCTGTTTTTT
NA	TRBJ2-2	TRBV21-1	NA	CASSNPTSVAHLPTGELFF	TGTGCCAGCAGCAATCCGACTAGCGTCGCCCACCTACCCACCGGGGAGCTGTTTTTT
TRBD1	TRBJ2-5	TRBV19	NA	CASSVYRGRETQYF	TGTGCCAGTAGTGTTTACAGGGGACGGGAGACCCAGTACTTC
NA	TRBJ2-1	TRBV12-2	NA	CASQPAGLEQFF	TGTGCAAGTCAACCAGCGGGTCTTGAGCAGTTCTTC
TRBD1	TRBJ1-1	TRBV6-6	NA	CASRDRANTEAFF	TGTGCCAGCAGGGACAGGGCGAACACTGAAGCTTTCTTT
NA	TRBJ1-1	TRBV15	NA	CATSRDGGASTGTEAFF	TGTGCCACCAGCAGAGATGGAGGGGCGTCAACTGGGACTGAAGCTTTCTTT
NA	TRBJ1-5	TRBV19	NA	CASIEAGVHQPQHF	TGTGCCAGTATCGAGGCAGGGGTCCATCAGCCCCAGCATTTT
NA	TRBJ2-7	TRBV7-9	NA	CASSPGAYEQYF	TGTGCCAGCAGCCCAGGGGCGTACGAGCAGTACTTC
TRBD1	TRBJ2-5	TRBV30	NA	CAWSSGGRETQYF	TGTGCCTGGAGTTCAGGGGGCCGAGAGACCCAGTACTTC
NA	TRBJ2-5	TRBV27	NA	CASSLTGRWETQYF	TGTGCCAGCAGTTTGACAGGGAGGTGGGAGACCCAGTACTTC
NA	TRBJ1-1	TRBV19	NA	CASSIGGRGRTEAFF	TGTGCCAGTAGTATAGGGGGCAGGGGACGGACTGAAGCTTTCTTT
TRBD1	TRBJ1-1	TRBV10-1	NA	CASSEDRGQRGGAFF	TGCGCCAGCAGTGAAGACAGGGGACAACGAGGAGGAGCTTTCTTT